A selection of T cell receptor beta chains follows, all from one sample in a study of T cells in Graves' hyperthyroidism and ophthalmopathy. TCRdb processed the multiplex PCR reads anew with MiXCR; each CDR3 protein has one entry. The sample contains hundreds of thousands of distinct CDR3 sequences, 13% to 15% of which appear only once. The material sequenced was blood. These receptors all stem from a woman aged 55-69 years with Graves' ophthalmopathy. Both conserved end residues are part of each CDR3. D genes are given only for firm matches. The size field is filled for only some rows; it gives once, few, many or a size class.

TRBJ2-2,few,TRBV20-1,TRBD2,CSARDAGANTGELFF,TGCAGTGCTAGAGATGCGGGAGCGAACACCGGGGAGCTGTTTTTT
TRBJ2-7,many,TRBV5-6,-,CASRYRGTHEQYF,TGTGCCAGCAGATATCGGGGGACCCACGAGCAGTACTTC
TRBJ1-5,many,TRBV28,TRBD1,CASRERGQGGQPQHF,TGTGCCAGCAGAGAACGAGGACAGGGGGGACAGCCCCAGCATTTT
TRBJ2-3,few,TRBV6-5,-,CASSYLHSTDTQYF,TGTGCCAGCAGTTACCTCCATAGCACAGATACGCAGTATTTT
TRBJ1-1,many,TRBV18,-,CASSPGDQNTEAFF,TGTGCCAGCTCACCAGGAGATCAGAACACTGAAGCTTTCTTT
TRBJ2-3,-,TRBV6-8,-,CASRGPADTDTQYF,TGTGCCAGCAGGGGCCCGGCCGACACAGATACGCAGTATTTT
TRBJ2-2,few,TRBV12-3/TRBV12-4,-,CASSRQVTNTGELFF,TGTGCCAGCAGTCGCCAAGTAACGAACACCGGGGAGCTGTTTTTT
TRBJ1-2,few,TRBV5-1,-,CASSPVGGERYGYTF,TGCGCCAGCAGCCCAGTCGGGGGGGAACGCTATGGCTACACCTTC
TRBJ1-5,many,TRBV7-2,TRBD1,CASSPGAGGGQPQHF,TGCGCCAGCAGCCCGGGGGCAGGGGGCGGACAGCCCCAGCATTTT
TRBJ1-1,many,TRBV6-1,-,CASSSRSLNTEAFF,TGTGCCAGCAGTTCCCGAAGCCTGAACACTGAAGCTTTCTTT
TRBJ2-7,few,TRBV6-1,-,CASEKVLYEQYF,TGTGCCAGCGAAAAGGTCCTCTACGAGCAGTACTTC
TRBJ2-7,-,TRBV27,-,CASSLLGDGLFQQYF,TGTGCCAGCAGTTTATTGGGGGACGGACTTTTCCAGCAGTACTTC
TRBJ2-7,few,TRBV28,TRBD2,CASRQGLAGGIYEQYF,TGTGCCAGCAGACAAGGACTAGCGGGAGGGATTTACGAGCAGTACTTC
TRBJ1-5,many,TRBV6-1,TRBD1,CASSPPGQGNQPQHF,TGTGCCAGCAGTCCCCCGGGACAGGGTAATCAGCCCCAGCATTTT
TRBJ2-3,few,TRBV15,-,CATSREARGHTDTQYF,TGTGCCACCAGCAGAGAAGCGCGGGGGCACACAGATACGCAGTATTTT
TRBJ2-7,few,TRBV4-2,TRBD2,CASSQELADLSYEQYF,TGTGCCAGCAGCCAAGAGCTAGCGGACCTCTCCTACGAGCAGTACTTC
TRBJ2-1,many,TRBV27,TRBD1,CASSQRGRLLGNEQFF,TGTGCCAGCAGCCAGAGGGGGCGTCTCTTGGGCAATGAGCAGTTCTTC
TRBJ2-7,many,TRBV28,TRBD2,CASSPTVAGGTYSYEQYF,TGTGCCAGCAGCCCGACAGTAGCGGGAGGGACGTACTCCTACGAGCAGTACTTC
TRBJ2-2,-,TRBV7-9,-,CASSSRDTPNTGELFF,TGTGCCAGCAGCTCGCGGGACACCCCGAACACCGGGGAGCTGTTTTTT
TRBJ2-7,many,TRBV2,-,CASRVGREQYF,TGTGCCAGCAGGGTGGGGCGCGAGCAGTACTTC